This T cell receptor beta chain came from a study of blood T cell repertoires in COVID-19. Sequenced by immunoSEQ multiplex PCR; TCRdb stores in-frame clones only, minus some. Of under 550,000 clones listed, 70% to 90% are singletons. This CDR3 contains 11 residues. Germline CDR1 and CDR2: ENHRY and SYGVKD. Between the trimmed V and J ends, which lost 6 bases and 5 bases, there was a span of 5 bases. Sequencing was performed on peripheral blood. The clonotype was recovered from a man between 18 and 35 years old with COVID-19, enrolled during active disease. The chain recombines TRBV10-3 with TRBJ2-1; D remains ambiguous. The CDR3 DNA is TGTGCCATCAGCGCAGACAATGAGCAGTTCTTC. It specifies CAISADNEQFF.